This T cell receptor (beta chain) was captured in a study of T cells in localized non-small cell lung cancer. General study findings and limits: In uninvolved adjacent lung, T cell clonality reached its highest value, exceeding tumor. The study linked higher blood T cell density to longer overall survival. Adjacent lung tissue had a median about 57 of the top 100 clones found in the tumor.

Worth noting for this clone: The antigen is not known.

Germline assignment: CDR1 GTSNPN and CDR2 SVGIG (reference sequence). This CDR3 is built from 15 residues. V dropped 2 bases and J dropped 7; count of bases not matched to a gene: 9. Sequenced by immunoSEQ multiplex PCR; TCRdb stores in-frame clones only, minus some. The sample records almost 35,000 clones, approximately 93% being singletons. This TCR was recovered from a female donor of 60 years or more with stage I lung adenocarcinoma. The V call is TRBV30, the J call TRBJ2-1; 9 nucleotides align to TRBD2. This sample comprised peripheral blood, obtained before any cancer treatment. The CDR3 loop is CAWSRVSGSRNEQFF. The CDR3 DNA sequence: TGTGCCTGGAGTAGGGTTAGCGGGAGTCGAAATGAGCAGTTCTTC.